This T cell receptor beta chain came from a study of blood T cell repertoires in COVID-19. About the research overall: Some COVID-19 samples were acute and others convalescent; all came from the United States, Italy and Spain. In each case, the material was cDNA or gDNA derived from T cells, B-cell-depleted T cells, or PBMCs.

Assay used: immunoSEQ multiplex PCR; TCRdb lists only in-frame clones, some missing. Altogether about 280,000 clones are present, 70% to 90% being singletons, with the ten largest covering 2.1%. Germline lookup yields CDR1 KGHSH and CDR2 LQKENI. This CDR3 has 15 residues. V lost 2 bases and J lost 11; bases outside the gene matches: 12. The receptor was isolated from a woman in her 30s who had recovered from COVID-19. The sequencing input was peripheral blood. V gene TRBV18 combines with J gene TRBJ2-1; 7 bases align to TRBD1. In DNA, the CDR3 is TGTGCCAGCTCACCAAGTACGGCAGGGGGAACTCAGCAGTTCTTC. The encoded protein is CASSPSTAGGTQQFF.